This T cell receptor (beta chain) originates from a study of shared clonotypes between healthy human individuals. Sequencing was performed with immunoSEQ multiplex PCR; in TCRdb, only in-frame clones are kept and a portion is missing. Here the sample spans under 1,100,000 clones, more than 60% being singletons. This CDR3 has 17 residues. CDR1 SGHRS and CDR2 YFSETQ come from the germline V gene. V shed 2 bases and J shed 2 bases, with 14 bases lying between them. The TCR originated in a man younger than 30 in good health. This chain joins TRBV5-1 and TRBJ1-6; no clear D gene. Sequencing input: memory CD4+ T cells sorted from blood. Subset of the sample: CD45RA-negative fraction. The CDR3 protein is CASSFNSGRPYNSPLHF. In nucleotides, the CDR3 is TGCGCCAGCAGCTTCAATTCGGGGAGGCCCTATAATTCACCCCTCCACTTT.